The sequence of this TCR beta chain was determined in a study of OX40 agonist ivuxolimab in advanced cancers. The method was immunoSEQ multiplex PCR; TCRdb's version includes in-frame clones alone and lacks a portion of them. This sample has 100,000 to 150,000 clones, with 80% to 95% found just once. J lost 3 bases, V lost 0 bases, and 9 bases had no gene match. This CDR3 spans 17 amino acids. Germline CDR1 and CDR2: SGHDN and FVKESK. The clonotype originates from an adult with an advanced solid tumor such as melanoma, head and neck, liver or kidney cancer. The chain has TRBV14 and TRBJ1-1; 8 nucleotides align to TRBD1. The input for sequencing was CD4+ or CD8+ T cells sorted from blood, taken in a trial of the OX40 agonist ivuxolimab. The CDR3 region is CASSQEDRDGMHTEAFF. The CDR3 DNA sequence: TGTGCCAGCAGCCAAGAGGACAGGGACGGCATGCACACTGAAGCTTTCTTT.